A single T cell receptor (beta chain) is shown here with its context. The target antigen is unknown. The sample is drawn from a study of beta chain features in type 1 diabetes. The CDR3 is 14 residues long. From germline, CDR1 is MDHEN and CDR2 SYDVKM. The ends were cut back, 3 bases at V and 0 bases at J, with 9 bases in the middle. Expressed TCRB transcripts were sequenced, since all the RNA that had been isolated was reverse transcribed. The method was immunoSEQ multiplex PCR; TCRdb's version includes in-frame clones alone and lacks a portion of them. The data contain 600,000 or so clones, more than 12% of them singletons. Sort purity for all populations was recorded as exceeding 98%. The study, taken as a whole, reports: The VDJ junctions of type 1 diabetes patients carried fewer insertions and more deletions. Moderate but significant shortening of TCRB CDR3s was recorded in all four CD4+ subsets from Type 1 diabetes patients. Cells carrying high TCR expression could end up over-represented when cDNA is sequenced.

The chain joins TRBV28 to TRBJ2-7, with a weak D call TRBD2 (6 bases). Sequenced: naive CD4+ T cells from blood. This receptor was identified in a man younger than 35 with type 1 diabetes. The CDR3 sequence is CASSLHGSSYEQYF. The CDR3 DNA is TGTGCCAGCAGTTTGCACGGGAGCTCCTACGAGCAGTACTTC.